This T cell receptor (beta chain) emerged from a study of T cells in localized non-small cell lung cancer (TCRdb year 2020). About the investigation overall: The study examined T cell repertoires in a few hundred patients with early-stage NSCLC and compared tumors with uninvolved tumor-adjacent lungs. Of the NSCLC patients, roughly 130 were male and approximately 110 were female, and the mean age was approximately 66 years. The cohort consisted of approximately 240 treatment-naive NSCLC patients whose localized lung tumors had been resected. What the study reported, not specific to this receptor: Because the study design was exploratory, TCR variables were selected using unadjusted p-values without false-discovery rate correction. A median of around 57 of the top 100 tumor clones were detected in paired uninvolved adjacent lung, and 28 of these tumor clones were also found among the top 100 clones of the paired uninvolved adjacent lung. Uninvolved tumor-adjacent lung showed the highest T cell clonality, higher than tumor, which suggests more focused antigenic responses in the adjacent lung. Because multi-region sequencing of the tumors was not done, intratumor heterogeneity could not be ruled out. Longer overall survival was associated with higher T cell density in blood, whereas shorter survival was associated with higher clonality in adjacent lung.

At diagnosis, peripheral blood, uninvolved tumor-adjacent lung and tumor were collected and stored as a combination of fresh-frozen and FFPE material. For TCR repertoire profiling, blood samples were analyzed in the form of peripheral blood mononuclear cells. From the cysteine up to the phenylalanine, the CDR3 has a length of 15 residues. The kept DNA is CDR3 alone, 45 bases in frame from the first base. The germline V gene (reference sequence) gives CDR1 as GTSNPN and CDR2 as SVGIG. V was cut back by 0 bases and J by 3 bases, leaving a gap of 13 bases between them. On this clone: What antigen it recognizes has not been identified. No clone much larger than this one lies a single base away; base qualities are absent.

The immunoSEQ Assay was used to sequence TCR beta CDR3 regions from DNA. Processing in the source paper ran as follows. To compute T cell density, TCR beta template counts were normalized to usable DNA, which was estimated by amplifying housekeeping genes. The preseqR package was used to estimate richness by extrapolating to 400,000 templates for PBMC samples and to 120,000 templates for tissue samples. Clonality was defined by subtracting Pielou's evenness from one. Tissue-enriched TCRs were identified by differential abundance testing using productive amino-acid clonotypes, minimum total count 5 and alpha 0.1. Repertoire overlap between compartments was quantified with the Jaccard Index and Morisita Overlap Index. GLIPH clustered TCR beta CDR3s with public tetramer-defined viral CDR3s; viral motifs required at least three viral sequences plus V-gene enrichment. This immuneACCESS table, as held by TCRdb, lists in-frame sequences with V and J called but not all clones. Of the missing ones, under half trace to an unresolved V gene in checked studies; the others have no known cause. V, J and clone size reflect that table, while D and trimming were determined from the DNA. The sample data list over 25,000 clones, and 80% to 95% of these were observed just once. The ten largest make up roughly 1.9% of the sample.

The chain is assembled from TRBV30 and TRBJ2-3; the D segment may tentatively be TRBD1 or TRBD2, each giving 5 matched bases. The source material was peripheral blood, sampled before any cancer treatment. This clonotype was obtained from a female donor at least 60 years old with stage I lung adenocarcinoma. The DNA sequence follows: TGTGCCTGGAGTGTGAGAGGGGTGGGGACAGATACGCAGTATTTT. Its product reads: CAWSVRGVGTDTQYF.